This T cell receptor (beta chain) is from a study of post-analysis software for immune sequencing data. Study-level background: The disease courses spanned relapsing-remitting, secondary progressive and progressive-relapsing forms of multiple sclerosis.

Germline values: CDR1 SGHRS, CDR2 YFSETQ. CDR3 length: 14 amino acids. Trimming stripped 1 base from V and 0 bases from J, with 8 bases between. Overall study results and limits: Included in a set of roughly five TRBV segments more frequent in patients than controls were TRBV5-6, TRBV5-1 and TRBV20-1. Controls significantly exceeded multiple sclerosis patients in normalized Chao1 diversity.

This clonotype appeared a single time. The target antigen is unknown. Unique molecular identifiers featured in each of the TCR beta cDNA libraries. There were about 1 to 10 million T cells, and approximately 480,000 cDNA molecules came from them. TCRdb recomputed calls from the PCR reads with MiXCR, one row per CDR3 protein. Of about 820,000 distinct CDR3 sequences in the sample, about 50% were seen once. The chain joins TRBV5-1 to TRBJ2-7; D remains unclear. The origin of this receptor is a girl aged 10-17 years with multiple sclerosis. Sample: blood. The CDR3 DNA reads as TGCGCCAGCAGCTTGCAGCAGCCCTCCTACGAGCAGTACTTC. Translation gives CASSLQQPSYEQYF.